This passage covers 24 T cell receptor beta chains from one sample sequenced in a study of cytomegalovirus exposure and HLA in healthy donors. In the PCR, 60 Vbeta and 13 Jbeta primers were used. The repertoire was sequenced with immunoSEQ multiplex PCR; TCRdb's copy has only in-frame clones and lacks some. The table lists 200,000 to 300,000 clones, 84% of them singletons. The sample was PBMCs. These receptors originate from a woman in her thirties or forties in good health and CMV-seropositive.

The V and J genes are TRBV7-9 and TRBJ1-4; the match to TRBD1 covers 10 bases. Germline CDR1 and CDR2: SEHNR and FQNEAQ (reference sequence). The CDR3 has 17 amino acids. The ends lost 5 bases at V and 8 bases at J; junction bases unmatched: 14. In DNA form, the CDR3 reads TGTGCCAGCAGCCCCGGGACAGGGGCATCACGAGAGGAAAAACTGTTTTTT. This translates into CASSPGTGASREEKLFF.

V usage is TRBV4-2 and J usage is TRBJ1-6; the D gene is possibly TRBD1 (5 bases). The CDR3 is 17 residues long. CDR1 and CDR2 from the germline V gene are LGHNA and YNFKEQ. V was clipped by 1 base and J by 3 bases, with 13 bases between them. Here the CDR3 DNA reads TGTGCCAGCAGCCAAGGACAGTACACGGTCTATAATTCACCCCTCCACTTT. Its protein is CASSQGQYTVYNSPLHF.

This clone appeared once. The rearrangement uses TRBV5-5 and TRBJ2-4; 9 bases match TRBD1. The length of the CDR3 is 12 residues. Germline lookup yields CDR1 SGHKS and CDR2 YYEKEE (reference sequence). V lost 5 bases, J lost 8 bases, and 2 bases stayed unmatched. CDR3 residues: CASSRQGDIQYF. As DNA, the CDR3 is TGTGCCAGCAGTCGACAGGGGGACATTCAGTACTTC.

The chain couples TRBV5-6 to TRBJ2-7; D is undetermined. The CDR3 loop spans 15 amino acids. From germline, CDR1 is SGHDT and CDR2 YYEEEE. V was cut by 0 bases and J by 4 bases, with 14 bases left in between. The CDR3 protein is CASSLGVVTPYEQYF. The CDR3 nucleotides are TGTGCCAGCAGCTTGGGAGTGGTAACCCCTTACGAGCAGTACTTC. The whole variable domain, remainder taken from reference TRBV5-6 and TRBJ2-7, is DAGVTQSPTHLIKTRGQQVTLRCSPKSGHDTVSWYQQALGQGPQFIFQYYEEEERQRGNFPDRFSGHQFPNYSSELNVNALLLGDSALYLCASSLGVVTPYEQYFGPGTRLTVT.

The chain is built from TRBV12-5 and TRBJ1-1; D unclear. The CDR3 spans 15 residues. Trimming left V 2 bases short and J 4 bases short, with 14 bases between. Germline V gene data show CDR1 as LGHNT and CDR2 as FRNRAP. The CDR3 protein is CASGLPTGFGTEAFF. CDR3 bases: TGTGCTAGTGGTTTGCCGACCGGGTTCGGCACTGAAGCTTTCTTT.

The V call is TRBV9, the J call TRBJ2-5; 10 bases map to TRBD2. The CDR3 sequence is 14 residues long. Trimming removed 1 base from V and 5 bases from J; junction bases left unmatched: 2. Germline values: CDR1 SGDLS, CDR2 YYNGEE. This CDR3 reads CASSVLTSGETQYF. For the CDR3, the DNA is TGTGCCAGCAGCGTACTGACTAGCGGGGAGACCCAGTACTTC.

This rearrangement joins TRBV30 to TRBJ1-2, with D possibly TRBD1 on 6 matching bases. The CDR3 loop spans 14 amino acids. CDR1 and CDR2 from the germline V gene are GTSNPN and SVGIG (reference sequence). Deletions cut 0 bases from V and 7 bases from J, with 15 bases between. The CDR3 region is CAWSVMTGSGGYTF. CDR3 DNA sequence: TGTGCCTGGAGTGTAATGACAGGTTCTGGTGGCTACACCTTC.

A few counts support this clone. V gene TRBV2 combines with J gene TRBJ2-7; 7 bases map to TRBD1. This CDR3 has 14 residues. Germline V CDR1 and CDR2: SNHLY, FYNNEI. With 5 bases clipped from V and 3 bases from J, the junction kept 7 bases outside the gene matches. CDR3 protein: CASSSGQTNYEQYF. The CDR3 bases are TGTGCCAGCAGTTCGGGACAGACCAACTACGAGCAGTACTTC.

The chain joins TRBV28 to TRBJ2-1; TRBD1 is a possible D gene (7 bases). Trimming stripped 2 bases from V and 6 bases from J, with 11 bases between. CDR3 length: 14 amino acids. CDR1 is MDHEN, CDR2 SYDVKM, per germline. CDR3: CASSLAQGGNEQFF. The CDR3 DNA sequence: TGTGCCAGCAGTTTAGCTCAGGGGGGCAATGAGCAGTTCTTC. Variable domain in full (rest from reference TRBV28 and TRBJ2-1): DVKVTQSSRYLVKRTGEKVFLECVQDMDHENMFWYRQDPGLGLRLIYFSYDVKMKEKGDIPEGYSVSREKKERFSLILESASTNQTSMYLCASSLAQGGNEQFFGPGTRLTVL.

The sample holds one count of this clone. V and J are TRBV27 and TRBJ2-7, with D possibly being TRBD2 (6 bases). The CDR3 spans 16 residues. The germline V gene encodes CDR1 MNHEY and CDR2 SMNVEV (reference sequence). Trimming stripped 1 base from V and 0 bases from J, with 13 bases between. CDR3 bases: TGTGCCAGCAGTTTATTAGGCGGGATGAGCTCCTACGAGCAGTACTTC. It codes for CASSLLGGMSSYEQYF.

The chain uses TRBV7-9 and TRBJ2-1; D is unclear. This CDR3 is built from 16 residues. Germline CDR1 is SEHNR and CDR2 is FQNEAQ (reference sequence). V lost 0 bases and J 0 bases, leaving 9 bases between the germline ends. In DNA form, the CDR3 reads TGTGCCAGCAGCTTAGCGTCAGCGAGCTCCTACAATGAGCAGTTCTTC. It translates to CASSLASASSYNEQFF.

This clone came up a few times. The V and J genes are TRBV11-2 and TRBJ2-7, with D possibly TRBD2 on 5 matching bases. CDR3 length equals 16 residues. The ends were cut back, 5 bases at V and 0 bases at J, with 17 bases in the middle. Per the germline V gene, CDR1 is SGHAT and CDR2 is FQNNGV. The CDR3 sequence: CASSPGVGRSSYEQYF. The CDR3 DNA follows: TGTGCCAGCAGCCCCGGGGTTGGGCGGAGCTCCTACGAGCAGTACTTC.

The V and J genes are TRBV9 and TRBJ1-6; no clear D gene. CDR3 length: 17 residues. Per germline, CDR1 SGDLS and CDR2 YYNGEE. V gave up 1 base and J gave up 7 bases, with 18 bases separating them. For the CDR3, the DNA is TGTGCCAGCAGCGTACATGGAGGCCTGCGTCTCAATTCACCCCTCCACTTT. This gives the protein CASSVHGGLRLNSPLHF.

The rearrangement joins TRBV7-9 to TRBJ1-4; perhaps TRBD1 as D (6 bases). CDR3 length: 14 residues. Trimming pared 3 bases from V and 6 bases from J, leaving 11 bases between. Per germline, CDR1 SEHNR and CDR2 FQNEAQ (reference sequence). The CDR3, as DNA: TGTGCCAGCAGCTTGCGGGGGCCGGATGAAAAACTGTTTTTT. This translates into CASSLRGPDEKLFF.

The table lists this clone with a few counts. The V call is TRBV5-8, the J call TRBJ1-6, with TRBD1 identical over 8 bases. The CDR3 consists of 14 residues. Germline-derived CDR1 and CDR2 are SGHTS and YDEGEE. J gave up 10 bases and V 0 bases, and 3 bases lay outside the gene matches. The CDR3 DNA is TGTGCCAGCAGCTTGGGGGGGACAGGATCACCCCTCCACTTT. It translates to CASSLGGTGSPLHF.

The CDR3 nucleotides read TGTGCCAGTAGTGTGGGACAGAAGGGTTCCTACAATGAGCAGTTCTTC. Amino acids: CASSVGQKGSYNEQFF. The V and J genes are TRBV19 and TRBJ2-1, with 7 bases lining up with TRBD1. Germline V gene lookup returns CDR1 LNHDA and CDR2 SQIVND (reference sequence). Losses at the gene ends were 5 bases for V and 1 base for J; bases not matched to a gene: 8. CDR3 length: 16 amino acids.

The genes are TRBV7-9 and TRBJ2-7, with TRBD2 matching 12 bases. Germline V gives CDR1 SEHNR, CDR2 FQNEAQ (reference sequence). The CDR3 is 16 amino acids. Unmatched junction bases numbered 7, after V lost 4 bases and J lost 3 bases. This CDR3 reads CASSSETSGRVYEQYF. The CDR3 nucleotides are TGTGCCAGCAGCTCAGAGACTAGCGGGAGAGTCTACGAGCAGTACTTC.

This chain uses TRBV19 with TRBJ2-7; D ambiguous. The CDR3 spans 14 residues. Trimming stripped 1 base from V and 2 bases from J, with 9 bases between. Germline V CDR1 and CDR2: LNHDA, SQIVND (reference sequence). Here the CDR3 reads CASSIAERPYEQYF. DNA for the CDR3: TGTGCCAGTAGTATAGCTGAGAGGCCCTACGAGCAGTACTTC.

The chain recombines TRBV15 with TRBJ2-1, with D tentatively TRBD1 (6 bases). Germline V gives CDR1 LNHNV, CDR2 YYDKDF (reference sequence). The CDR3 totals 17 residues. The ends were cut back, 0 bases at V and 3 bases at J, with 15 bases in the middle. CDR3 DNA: TGTGCCACCAGCAGAGATCGAGGGGGTTCCTACTACAATGAGCAGTTCTTC. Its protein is CATSRDRGGSYYNEQFF.

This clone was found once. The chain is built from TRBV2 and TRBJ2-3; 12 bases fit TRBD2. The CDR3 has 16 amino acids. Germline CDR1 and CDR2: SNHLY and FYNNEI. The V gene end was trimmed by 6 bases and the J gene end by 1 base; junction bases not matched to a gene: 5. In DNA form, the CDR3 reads TGTGCCAGCAGAGAGACTAGCGGGGGTCGCACAGATACGCAGTATTTT. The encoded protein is CASRETSGGRTDTQYF.

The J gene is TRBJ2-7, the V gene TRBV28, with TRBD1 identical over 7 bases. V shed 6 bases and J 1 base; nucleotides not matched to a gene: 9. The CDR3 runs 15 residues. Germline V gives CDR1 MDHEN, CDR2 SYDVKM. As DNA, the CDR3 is TGTGCCAGCAGCGTTGGGACAGCACCATCCTACGAGCAGTACTTC. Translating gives CASSVGTAPSYEQYF.

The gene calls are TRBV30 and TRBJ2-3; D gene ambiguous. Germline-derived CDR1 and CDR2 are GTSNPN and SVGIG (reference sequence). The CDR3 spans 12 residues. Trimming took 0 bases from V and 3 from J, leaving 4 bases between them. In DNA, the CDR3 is TGTGCCTGGAGTGTACAGACAGATACGCAGTATTTT. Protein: CAWSVQTDTQYF.

The CDR3 DNA sequence: TGTGCCAGCAGCCGGACTAGCGGGAGGGATCGGAACGAGCAGTACTTC. Its protein is CASSRTSGRDRNEQYF. This sequence joins TRBV4-2 and TRBJ2-7; 15 positions agree with TRBD2. V lost 4 bases, J lost 5 bases, and 6 bases stayed unmatched. CDR1 LGHNA and CDR2 YNFKEQ come from the germline V gene. This CDR3 comprises 16 residues.

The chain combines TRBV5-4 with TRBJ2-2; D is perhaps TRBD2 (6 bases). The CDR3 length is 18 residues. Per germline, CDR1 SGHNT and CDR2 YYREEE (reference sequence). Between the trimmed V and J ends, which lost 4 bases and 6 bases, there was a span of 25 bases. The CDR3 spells CASSLDPPGGGNAGELFF. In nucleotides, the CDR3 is TGTGCCAGCAGCCTGGACCCCCCCGGTGGGGGGAATGCCGGGGAGCTGTTTTTT.